This is a list of T cell receptor beta chains from one sample in a study of radiation and T cells in renal cell carcinoma. TCRdb's copy holds only in-frame clones and misses some; the assay was immunoSEQ multiplex PCR. The sample lists under 100,000 clones; approximately 80% were seen once. Sample: blood, taken from a patient whose treatment included radiotherapy and nephrectomy. These receptors originate from a man aged 55 to 70 with renal cell carcinoma. Each CDR3 is given with its conserved first and last residue. A D gene is named only where the DNA matches it firmly. The size field is filled for only some rows; it gives once, few, many or a size class.

.	TRBV6-1	TRBJ1-5	few	TGTGCCAGCAGTAGTGATCAGGGGCCTCTGCATTTT	CASSSDQGPLHF
TRBD2	TRBV29-1	TRBJ2-2	.	TGCAGCGTGGGGACTAGCGGGAGTCCCGGGGAGCTGTTTTTT	CSVGTSGSPGELFF
.	TRBV5-1	TRBJ2-1	.	TGCGCCAGCAGCTTGGTATCCGAAAATGAGCAGTTCTTC	CASSLVSENEQFF
.	TRBV4-2	TRBJ2-7	.	TGTGCCAGCAGCCAAACCCCTGCGAACTACGAGCAGTACTTC	CASSQTPANYEQYF
.	TRBV5-4	TRBJ1-5	.	TGTGCCAGCAGCTTGGATGGGGGGACGGTGGGTCAGCCCCAGCATTTT	CASSLDGGTVGQPQHF
.	TRBV6-1	TRBJ1-2	few	TGTGCCAGCAGTGAAGCGACGGGGGCGTCCTATGGCTACACCTTC	CASSEATGASYGYTF
TRBD1	TRBV9	TRBJ2-2	.	TGTGCCAGCAGCGTGGACAGGGCGAACACCGGGGAGCTGTTTTTT	CASSVDRANTGELFF
.	TRBV9	TRBJ2-1	.	TGTGCCAGCAGCGTAGACGGGAGTCGGAACAATGAGCAGTTCTTC	CASSVDGSRNNEQFF
.	TRBV7-9	TRBJ1-1	.	TGTGCCAGCAGCTTAGCAAGGTTCGGGGTGGGCACTGAAGCTTTCTTT	CASSLARFGVGTEAFF
TRBD2	TRBV4-2	TRBJ2-3	.	TGTGCCAGCAGCCGACTAGCGGGAGGGAGCACAGATACGCAGTATTTT	CASSRLAGGSTDTQYF
.	TRBV27	TRBJ2-2	.	TGTGCCAGTAAACAGGGTCACAGCGGGGAGCTGTTTTTT	CASKQGHSGELFF
.	TRBV7-2	TRBJ2-7	.	TGTGCCAGCAGCTTAGATTTCGGCGAGCAGTACTTC	CASSLDFGEQYF
.	TRBV10-1	TRBJ1-2	.	TGCGCCAGCAGTGATAAAGGGCCATATGGCTACACCTTC	CASSDKGPYGYTF
.	TRBV7-2	TRBJ2-2	.	TGTGCCAGCAGCTTAGTGGGGGCACGAAATACCGGGGAGCTGTTTTTT	CASSLVGARNTGELFF
.	TRBV11-2	TRBJ2-2	.	TGTGCCAGCAGCTTAGTTTGGCTAGGAGGTACCGGGGAGCTGTTTTTT	CASSLVWLGGTGELFF
TRBD2	TRBV19	TRBJ2-7	.	TGTGCCAGTAGTCTCCAAGGAGCGGGAGCTGTATACGAGCAGTACTTC	CASSLQGAGAVYEQYF
.	TRBV10-1	TRBJ2-5	once	TGCGCCAGCAGTGAGGGGAGTAGCGGAGGGGAGACCCAGTACTTC	CASSEGSSGGETQYF
.	TRBV5-5	TRBJ2-7	.	TGTGCCAGCAGCTTGCTTAGTGTCGAGTACTTC	CASSLLSVEYF
TRBD1	TRBV7-8	TRBJ1-1	.	TGTGCCAGCAGACCGGTGGCAGGGGGCTACACTGAAGCTTTCTTT	CASRPVAGGYTEAFF
TRBD1	TRBV5-1	TRBJ2-7	many	TGCGCCAGCAGCTTGTCAGGGACAGGGATCGCCGAGCAGTACTTC	CASSLSGTGIAEQYF
TRBD1	TRBV7-3	TRBJ1-4	few	TGTGCCAGCAGCTTAGACAGGGCCGGAAAACTGTTTTTT	CASSLDRAGKLFF
.	TRBV29-1	TRBJ1-2	.	TGCAGCGTTGAAGATCCGGCGGGCTGGGGGGGCTACACCTTC	CSVEDPAGWGGYTF
TRBD2	TRBV27	TRBJ2-5	.	TGTGCCAGCAGTTTAGTAGCGGGAGGCCAAGAGACCCAGTACTTC	CASSLVAGGQETQYF
.	TRBV27	TRBJ2-1	.	TGTGCCAGCAGCCTTAGGGGGACCCAGGGGAGGAATGAGCAGTTCTTC	CASSLRGTQGRNEQFF
.	TRBV29-1	TRBJ2-1	.	TGCAGCGTTGAAGATGTCAGAGTATATTACAATGAGCAGTTCTTC	CSVEDVRVYYNEQFF
TRBD2	TRBV6-5	TRBJ2-5	.	TGTGCCAGCAGTTACTACCGGGAGGGCAGGGAAGAGACCCAGTACTTC	CASSYYREGREETQYF
.	TRBV4-3	TRBJ2-1	.	TGCGCCAGCAGCCAAGGCGGGGGCGGACACAATGAGCAGTTCTTC	CASSQGGGGHNEQFF
.	TRBV7-8	TRBJ2-7	.	TGTGCCAGCAACCCTCGCAGTGGTAACTACGAGCAGTACTTC	CASNPRSGNYEQYF
TRBD1	TRBV29-1	TRBJ2-7	once	TGCAGCGTTTGGGACAGGGGGGAAGAGCAGTACTTC	CSVWDRGEEQYF
.	TRBV4-3	TRBJ1-5	.	TGCGCCAGCAGCCAAGGGCATTTGTATAGCAATCAGCCCCAGCATTTT	CASSQGHLYSNQPQHF
.	TRBV7-9	TRBJ1-4	.	TGTGCCAGCAGCTTTGGGCAGGGGAATGAAAAACTGTTTTTT	CASSFGQGNEKLFF
.	TRBV7-9	TRBJ1-4	.	TGTGCCAGCAGCTTGGACAGTTCACCAACTAATGAAAAACTGTTTTTT	CASSLDSSPTNEKLFF
.	TRBV19	TRBJ2-1	.	TGTGCCAGTAGTATCGGAATTGGCTCCTACAATGAGCAGTTCTTC	CASSIGIGSYNEQFF
TRBD1	TRBV10-2	TRBJ1-2	.	TGCGCCAGCAGTGAGGAGTGGGACAGGGGGTCCTTAAACTATGGCTACACCTTC	CASSEEWDRGSLNYGYTF
.	TRBV2	TRBJ2-6	.	TGTGCCAGCAAGCCTGGGGCCAACGTCCTGACTTTC	CASKPGANVLTF
.	TRBV19	TRBJ1-1	.	TGTGCCAGTAGTATACAGGGGAGCACTGAAGCTTTCTTT	CASSIQGSTEAFF
.	TRBV20-1	TRBJ2-3	.	TGCAGTGCTAGAAAGGTAGATACGCAGTATTTT	CSARKVDTQYF
.	TRBV7-9	TRBJ2-5	.	TGTGCCAGCAGTCCTAGAGGGTCCCCCGGGGGGACCCAGTACTTC	CASSPRGSPGGTQYF
TRBD2	TRBV10-3	TRBJ2-3	.	TGTGCCATCAAGGGACTAGCGTCCACAGATACGCAGTATTTT	CAIKGLASTDTQYF
TRBD2	TRBV7-8	TRBJ2-7	once	TGTGCCAGCAGCCGACCGGGGGGGTACGAGCAGTACTTC	CASSRPGGYEQYF
.	TRBV9	TRBJ1-2	medium-sized	TGTGCCAGCAGTGTAGTCCCACTGGGGGGCTACACCTTC	CASSVVPLGGYTF
TRBD2	TRBV2	TRBJ2-1	.	TGTGCCAGCAGTGTGTCGGCGGGAGCAGACAATGAGCAGTTCTTC	CASSVSAGADNEQFF
.	TRBV5-4	TRBJ2-3	.	TGTGCCAGCAGCAAAACCTCCAGTTGGGTACTTGGGACAGATACGCAGTATTTT	CASSKTSSWVLGTDTQYF
.	TRBV9	TRBJ2-2	.	TGTGCCAGCAGCGTGGGTTACCCCGGGGAGCTGTTTTTT	CASSVGYPGELFF
.	TRBV4-1	TRBJ2-5	.	TGCGCCAGCAGCCAGGTCGTCCAGCCTCAAGAGACCCAGTACTTC	CASSQVVQPQETQYF
TRBD2	TRBV28	TRBJ2-1	.	TGTGCCAGCAGTTTCGGGCTAGCGGGAGGGGATGAGCAGTTCTTC	CASSFGLAGGDEQFF
TRBD1	TRBV28	TRBJ2-6	.	TGTGCCAGCAGTTCTACAGGGGCGGGGGCCAACGTCCTGACTTTC	CASSSTGAGANVLTF
TRBD1	TRBV5-6	TRBJ2-3	.	TGTGCCAGCAGCTTGGTGTCGGCAGGGGGCGATACGCAGTATTTT	CASSLVSAGGDTQYF
.	TRBV5-4	TRBJ1-1	.	TGTGCCAGCAGCCCAGGGAACACTGAAGCTTTCTTT	CASSPGNTEAFF
TRBD1	TRBV28	TRBJ2-1	.	TGTGCCGGAGGGACAGGGATTAACAATGAGCAGTTCTTC	CAGGTGINNEQFF
TRBD2	TRBV7-2	TRBJ2-1	.	TGTGCCAGCAGCTCTAGCGGGAGGGCCTACAATGAGCAGTTCTTC	CASSSSGRAYNEQFF
.	TRBV2	TRBJ1-5	.	TGTGCCAGTCAAATGGAGTCGAATCAGCCCCAGCATTTT	CASQMESNQPQHF
.	TRBV30	TRBJ1-5	once	TGTGCCTGGAGTGCTCTCGGGACTTGGGACCAGCCCCAGCATTTT	CAWSALGTWDQPQHF